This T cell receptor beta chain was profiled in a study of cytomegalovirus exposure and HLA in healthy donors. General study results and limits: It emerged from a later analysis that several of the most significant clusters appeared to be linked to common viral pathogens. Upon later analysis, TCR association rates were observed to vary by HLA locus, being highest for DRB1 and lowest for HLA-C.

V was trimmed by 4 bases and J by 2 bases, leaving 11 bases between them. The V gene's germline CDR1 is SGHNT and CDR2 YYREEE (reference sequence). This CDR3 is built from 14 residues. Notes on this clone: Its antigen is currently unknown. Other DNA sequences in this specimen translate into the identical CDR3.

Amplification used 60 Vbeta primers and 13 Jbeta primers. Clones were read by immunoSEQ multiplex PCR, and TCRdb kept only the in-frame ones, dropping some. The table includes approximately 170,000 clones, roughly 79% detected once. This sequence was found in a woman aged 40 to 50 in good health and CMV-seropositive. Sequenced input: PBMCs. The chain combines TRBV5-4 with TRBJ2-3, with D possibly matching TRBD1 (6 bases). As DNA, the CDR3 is TGTGCCAGCAGCCTAGGGGGTGTCACAGATACGCAGTATTTT. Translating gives CASSLGGVTDTQYF.